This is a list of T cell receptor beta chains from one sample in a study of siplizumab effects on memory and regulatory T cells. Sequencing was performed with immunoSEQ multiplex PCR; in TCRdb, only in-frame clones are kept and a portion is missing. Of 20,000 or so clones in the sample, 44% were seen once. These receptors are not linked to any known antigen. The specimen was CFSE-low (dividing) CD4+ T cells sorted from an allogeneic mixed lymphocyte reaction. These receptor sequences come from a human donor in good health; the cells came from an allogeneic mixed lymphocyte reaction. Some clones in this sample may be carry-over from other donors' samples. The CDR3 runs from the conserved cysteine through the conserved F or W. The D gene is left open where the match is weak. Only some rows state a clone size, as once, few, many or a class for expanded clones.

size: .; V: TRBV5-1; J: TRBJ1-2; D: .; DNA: TGCGCCAGCAGCTTGGAGGGGTTGACAGTCGCCTATGGCTACACCTTC; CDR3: CASSLEGLTVAYGYTF
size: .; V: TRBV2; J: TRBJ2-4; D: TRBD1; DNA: TGTGCCAGCAGGGGTCCGGGACAGGGAGTCGACATTCAGTACTTC; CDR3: CASRGPGQGVDIQYF
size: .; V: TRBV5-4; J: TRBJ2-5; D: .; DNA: TGTGCCAGCAGCTTGGCACAGGGAACGCAAGAGACCCAGTACTTC; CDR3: CASSLAQGTQETQYF
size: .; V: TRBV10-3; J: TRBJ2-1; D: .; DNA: TGTGCCATCAGTGAGTCGAACGGGGGGCGTGAGCAGTTCTTC; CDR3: CAISESNGGREQFF
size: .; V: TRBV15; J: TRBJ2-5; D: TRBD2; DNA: TGTGCCACCAGCCCGCGGGGGGGCCTAGAGACCCAGTACTTC; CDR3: CATSPRGGLETQYF
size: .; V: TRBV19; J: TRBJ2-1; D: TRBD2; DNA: TGTGCCAGTTCCGGGACTAGTTACAATGAGCAGTTCTTC; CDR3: CASSGTSYNEQFF
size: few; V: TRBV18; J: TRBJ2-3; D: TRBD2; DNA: TGTGCCAGCTCACCCCCGGGACTAGCGGGAGGGGCGGATACGCAGTATTTT; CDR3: CASSPPGLAGGADTQYF
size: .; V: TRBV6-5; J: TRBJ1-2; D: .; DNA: TGTGCCAGCAGTTACTCGACCGCGCGCCTTGAGGGCTACACCTTC; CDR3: CASSYSTARLEGYTF
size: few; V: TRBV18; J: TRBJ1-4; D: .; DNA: TGTGCCAGCTCACTCGTTAATGAAAAACTGTTTTTT; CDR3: CASSLVNEKLFF
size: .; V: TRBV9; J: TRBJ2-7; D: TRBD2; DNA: TGTGCCAGCAGCGTAGGGTCCGGAGCGGGGGTCCGGGAGCAGTACTTC; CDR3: CASSVGSGAGVREQYF
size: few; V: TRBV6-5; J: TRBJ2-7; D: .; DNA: TGTGCCAGCAGTTACTTCCGAGAGCAGTACTTC; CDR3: CASSYFREQYF
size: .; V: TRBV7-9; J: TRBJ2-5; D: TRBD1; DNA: TGTGCCAGCAGCTCTCCCGGGACAGTCCAAGAGACCCAGTACTTC; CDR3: CASSSPGTVQETQYF
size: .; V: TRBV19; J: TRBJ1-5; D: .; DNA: TGTGCCAGTAGTCGACGTGACTATCAGCCCCAGCATTTT; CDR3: CASSRRDYQPQHF